This entry is about one TCR beta chain. The data belong to a study of blood T cell repertoires in COVID-19. Background on the study: Samples came from the United States, Italy and Spain, spanning acute and convalescent COVID-19. In each case, the material was cDNA or gDNA derived from T cells, B-cell-depleted T cells, or PBMCs.

This CDR3 spans 15 amino acids. V shed 4 bases, J shed 1 base, and the junction held 4 bases outside the gene matches. Germline values: CDR1 SGHNT, CDR2 YYREEE (reference sequence). In the authors' workflow: Quantification of nucleated cells was approximated via reference gene primer amplification. The method was immunoSEQ multiplex PCR; TCRdb's version includes in-frame clones alone and lacks a portion of them. V and J calls and clone size are those listed in that table; D and trimming were worked out from the DNA. The sample shows under 150,000 clones, 80% to 90% of them seen only once. The chain joins TRBV5-4 to TRBJ2-1; TRBD2 agrees at 8 bases. Sequencing was done on a sample of peripheral blood. The clonotype comes from an older woman with COVID-19, enrolled during active disease. CDR3 residues: CASSLSGGSYNEQFF. CDR3 DNA sequence: TGTGCCAGCAGCCTGAGCGGGGGATCCTACAATGAGCAGTTCTTC.